Listed below are T cell receptor beta chains from one sample, sequenced in a study of OX40 agonist ivuxolimab in advanced cancers. Some clones are missing from TCRdb's copy, which holds only in-frame ones; the method was immunoSEQ multiplex PCR. The table has around 95,000 clones, 85% to 95% seen once; the top ten hold 0.54%. The sequences come from CD4+ or CD8+ T cells sorted from blood, collected in a trial of the OX40 agonist ivuxolimab. Source of these receptors: an adult with an advanced solid tumor such as melanoma, head and neck, liver or kidney cancer. The CDR3 runs from the conserved cysteine through the conserved F or W. The D gene is left open where the match is weak. Some rows have no size entry. The others give once, few or many, or a class for an expanded clone.

TRBV4-3	TRBJ2-1	few	TRBD2	TGCGCCAGCAGCCAAGAGACTCTAGCGGGAAGACGGGGTGAGCAGTTCTTC	CASSQETLAGRRGEQFF
TRBV5-4	TRBJ1-1	NA	NA	TGTGCCAGCAGCGACAATTGGTCCACTGAAGCTTTCTTT	CASSDNWSTEAFF
TRBV7-3	TRBJ2-2	NA	NA	TGTGCCAGCTCAGGAGGGCGGAACACCGGGGAGCTGTTTTTT	CASSGGRNTGELFF
TRBV5-1	TRBJ2-1	NA	NA	TGCGCCAGCAGCGCTACTACCGAGCAGTTCTTC	CASSATTEQFF
TRBV18	TRBJ1-3	NA	TRBD1	TGTGCCAGCTCACCTAGGGACAGCCTCTCTGGAAACACCATATATTTT	CASSPRDSLSGNTIYF
TRBV2	TRBJ2-1	NA	TRBD2	TGTGCCAGCAGCCCACCTAGGCTAGCGGGGGACAATGAGCAGTTCTTC	CASSPPRLAGDNEQFF
TRBV4-2	TRBJ2-3	NA	NA	TGTGCCAGCAGCCAAGGGCGTACTAGCACAGATACGCAGTATTTT	CASSQGRTSTDTQYF
TRBV6-6	TRBJ1-4	NA	NA	TGTGCCAGCCGGAAGACCGATAATGAAAAACTGTTTTTT	CASRKTDNEKLFF
TRBV5-1	TRBJ2-7	NA	NA	TGCGCCAGCAACCCGGGACTCACTCCCGTAAACGAGCAGTACTTC	CASNPGLTPVNEQYF
TRBV28	TRBJ1-2	NA	NA	TGTGCCAGCAGTTTTACAGCTAACTATGGCTACACCTTC	CASSFTANYGYTF
TRBV28	TRBJ2-3	NA	TRBD2	TGTGCCAGCAGTTTAATGGGCGGGAGGGGGCCAGATACGCAGTATTTT	CASSLMGGRGPDTQYF
TRBV4-3	TRBJ2-3	NA	NA	TGCGCCAGCAGCCAAGATGTATCAGATACGCAGTATTTT	CASSQDVSDTQYF
TRBV6-6	TRBJ1-3	NA	NA	TGTGCCAGCAGCTCCGTCCTCGCTGGAAACACCATATATTTT	CASSSVLAGNTIYF
TRBV28	TRBJ2-7	NA	TRBD1	TGTGCCAGCAGCCACCGACAGGGGGCACTCACAGACTACGAGCAGTACTTC	CASSHRQGALTDYEQYF
TRBV19	TRBJ2-1	few	TRBD2	TGTGCCAGTAGAGGAAAGGCGGGAGATTTGGGGTCCTACAATGAGCAGTTCTTC	CASRGKAGDLGSYNEQFF
TRBV6-1	TRBJ1-2	NA	TRBD1	TGTGCCAGCAGATCGATACAGGGGGTAGTCTATGGCTACACCTTC	CASRSIQGVVYGYTF
TRBV18	TRBJ1-4	NA	TRBD1	TGTGCCAGCTCACCTGGACAGGGAGGGGAAAAACTGTTTTTT	CASSPGQGGEKLFF
TRBV29-1	TRBJ2-7	NA	NA	TGCAGCGTTGTGCCCCCCTACGAGCAGTACTTC	CSVVPPYEQYF
TRBV10-3	TRBJ1-2	few	NA	TGTGCCATCAGTGAACACTCCGAGAGCGTCGCCTTC	CAISEHSESVAF
TRBV5-1	TRBJ1-4	NA	TRBD1	TGCGCCAGCAGCTCCACACCCTTCACAGGGGATACTGAAAAACTGTTTTTT	CASSSTPFTGDTEKLFF
TRBV27	TRBJ2-2	NA	NA	TGTGCCAGCAGTTTAGAGGGGCTGAACACCGGGGAGCTGTTTTTT	CASSLEGLNTGELFF
TRBV11-3	TRBJ2-7	NA	TRBD2	TGTGCCAGCAGCCACATAGCGGGAAGAAGGGGATTAAGCTCCTACGAGCAGTACTTC	CASSHIAGRRGLSSYEQYF
TRBV5-1	TRBJ2-7	NA	NA	TGCGCCTCGGCGCAGGACCCCGCGGCGGGTTACGAGCAGTACTTC	CASAQDPAAGYEQYF
TRBV18	TRBJ2-7	NA	NA	TGTGCCAGCTCACCACCGGGGGTGGGCGAGCAGTACTTC	CASSPPGVGEQYF
TRBV29-1	TRBJ2-7	NA	NA	TGCAGCCCCCGAGGGGTTAGTTCCTACGAGCAGTACTTC	CSPRGVSSYEQYF
TRBV6-1	TRBJ2-3	NA	NA	TGTGCCAGCAGTGCCTCCACAGATACGCAGTATTTT	CASSASTDTQYF
TRBV5-6	TRBJ2-7	NA	NA	TGTGCCAGCAGCTTCCCCAGTCGCGAGCAGTACTTC	CASSFPSREQYF
TRBV4-1	TRBJ2-4	NA	NA	TGCGCCAGCAGCCAACAGGGGGGGCCAAAGGACATTCAGTACTTC	CASSQQGGPKDIQYF
TRBV7-8	TRBJ2-1	once	NA	TGTGCCAGCAAGGGACGCGGAGACAATGAGCAGTTCTTC	CASKGRGDNEQFF
TRBV4-3	TRBJ2-1	NA	TRBD2	TGCGCCAGCAGCCAAGACCCACTAGCGCACATCGGGGATGAGCAGTTCTTC	CASSQDPLAHIGDEQFF
TRBV6-5	TRBJ2-7	NA	NA	TGTGCCAGCAGTTACGAATATGGGCGCGAGCAGTACTTC	CASSYEYGREQYF